This entry describes one T cell receptor (beta chain). The data derive from a study of T cell responses to AZD1222 COVID-19 vaccine. CDR1 and CDR2 from the germline V gene are KGHDR and SFDVKD. The CDR3 totals 12 residues. The germline V and J ends were trimmed by 1 base and 11 bases, with 10 bases remaining between them. This table comes from immunoSEQ multiplex PCR, and its TCRdb copy is limited to in-frame clones, with some not included. This table holds 200,000 to 300,000 clones, 85% to 95% found once. V usage is TRBV24-1 and J usage is TRBJ1-1; D possibly corresponds to TRBD1 (5 bases). Sequencing was performed on peripheral blood, taken on day 0 of AZD1222 vaccination. This TCR was recovered from an adult in good health. The CDR3 is CATSDLRGVAFF. CDR3 in DNA: TGTGCCACCAGTGATTTAAGAGGGGTCGCTTTCTTT.